This T cell receptor beta chain was captured in a study of beta chain features in type 1 diabetes. Whole-study findings and limits: A moderate, significant TCRB CDR3 shortening appeared in type 1 diabetes across four CD4+ subsets.

The CDR3 covers 15 residues. Per the germline V gene, CDR1 is MGHRA and CDR2 is YSYEKL. Trimming removed 4 bases at V and 0 bases at J, with 12 bases between. The whole isolated RNA underwent reverse transcription, so sequencing captured expressed TCRB transcripts. Measured with immunoSEQ multiplex PCR; TCRdb has only the in-frame clones, and not every one. The top ten hold 0.13% of the sample, which has roughly 47,000 clones, around 45% seen once. A word on this clone: What it recognizes is unknown.

This receptor was taken from a young man with type 1 diabetes. The chain joins TRBV4-1 to TRBJ1-2; D is perhaps TRBD1 (5 bases). The sequencing sample was made of stem cell memory CD4+ T cells from blood. For the CDR3, the DNA is TGCGCCAGCAGCCTGGGGCCGAACGCTAACTATGGCTACACCTTC. This gives the protein CASSLGPNANYGYTF.